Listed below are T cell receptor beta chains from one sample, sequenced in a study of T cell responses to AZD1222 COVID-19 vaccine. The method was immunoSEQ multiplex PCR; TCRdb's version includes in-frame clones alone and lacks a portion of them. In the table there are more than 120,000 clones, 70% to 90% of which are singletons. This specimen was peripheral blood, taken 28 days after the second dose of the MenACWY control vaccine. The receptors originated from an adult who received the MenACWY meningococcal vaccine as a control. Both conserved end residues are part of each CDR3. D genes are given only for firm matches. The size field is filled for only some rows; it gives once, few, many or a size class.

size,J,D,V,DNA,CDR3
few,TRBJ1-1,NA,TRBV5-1,TGCGCCAGCAGCTTGGGGACGAACACTGAAGCTTTCTTT,CASSLGTNTEAFF
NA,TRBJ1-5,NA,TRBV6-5,TGTGCCAGCTTGGTGGGGGGCAATCAGCCCCAGCATTTT,CASLVGGNQPQHF
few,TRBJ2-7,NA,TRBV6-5,TGTGCCAGCAGCAGTTATAGTGCGGGTGCCTACGAGCAGTACTTC,CASSSYSAGAYEQYF
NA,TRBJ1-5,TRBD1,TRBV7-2,TGTGCCAGCAGCTTAAAAGGGACAGGGTCTGCCCAGCATTTT,CASSLKGTGSAQHF
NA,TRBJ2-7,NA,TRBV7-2,TGTGCCAGCAGCTCCCGGGTAGTAAGTCACGAGCAGTACTTC,CASSSRVVSHEQYF
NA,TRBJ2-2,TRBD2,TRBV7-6,TGTGCCAGCAGGGGACTAGTGGGGACCGGGGAGCTGTTTTTT,CASRGLVGTGELFF
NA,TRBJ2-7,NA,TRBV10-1,TGCGCCAGGTCCGTCCCTCTATCGAGAGAGCAGTACTTC,CARSVPLSREQYF
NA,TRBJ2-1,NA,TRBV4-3,TGCGCCAGCAGCCAAGATCAATTCCGCAATGAGCAGTTCTTC,CASSQDQFRNEQFF
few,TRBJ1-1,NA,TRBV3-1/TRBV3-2,TGTGCCAGCAGCCAAAGCAGGGTCAATAGGGCTTTCTTT,CASSQSRVNRAFF
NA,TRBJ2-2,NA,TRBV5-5,TGTGCCAGCATCCGGACATTGGCCACCGGGGAGCTGTTTTTT,CASIRTLATGELFF
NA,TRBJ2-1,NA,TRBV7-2,TGTGCCAGCAGAAAGAGGGGGGCGCTCGATGAGCAGTTCTTC,CASRKRGALDEQFF
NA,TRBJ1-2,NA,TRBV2,TGTGCCAGCAGTGGCCAGGGTAATGGCTACACCTTC,CASSGQGNGYTF
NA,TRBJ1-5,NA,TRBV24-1,TGTGCCACCAGTGACCCAGGACGGGGCAATCAGCCCCAGCATTTT,CATSDPGRGNQPQHF
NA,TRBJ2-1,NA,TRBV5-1,TGCGCCAGCCGACAGGTTGGCTCCTACAATGAGCAGTTCTTC,CASRQVGSYNEQFF
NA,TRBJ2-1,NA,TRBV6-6,TGTGCCAGCAGTGCCCCAGGGGCCAGGGAGCAGTTCTTC,CASSAPGAREQFF
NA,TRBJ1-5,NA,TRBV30,TGTGCCTGGAGCTACGGACTGTCGGGGCCCCAGCATTTT,CAWSYGLSGPQHF
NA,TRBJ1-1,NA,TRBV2,TGTGCCAGCAGGATACAGGGTAGTGGGATTGAAGCTTTCTTT,CASRIQGSGIEAFF
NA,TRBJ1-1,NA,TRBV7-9,TGTGCCAGCAGCTTAATCCACGGGAACACTGAAGCTTTCTTT,CASSLIHGNTEAFF
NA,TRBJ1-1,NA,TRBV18,TGTGCCAGCTCACCGGGATTAGGGAACACTGAAGCTTTCTTT,CASSPGLGNTEAFF
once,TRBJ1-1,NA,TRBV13,TGTGCCAGCAGCTTAGGGCAGTCACGAACTGAAGCTTTCTTT,CASSLGQSRTEAFF
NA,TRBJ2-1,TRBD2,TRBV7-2,TGTGCCAGCAGCCCAGGGACTAGGCCTTCCCAGTTCTTC,CASSPGTRPSQFF
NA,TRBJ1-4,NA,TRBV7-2,TGTGCCAGCAGCTTAAAGGGACCCTTCAATGAAAAACTGTTTTTT,CASSLKGPFNEKLFF
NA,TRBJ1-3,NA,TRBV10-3,TGTGCCACCGGCGGGGAGGGGAATGGAAACACCATATATTTT,CATGGEGNGNTIYF
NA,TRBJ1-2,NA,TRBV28,TGTGCCAGCAGTTCCCTGAGACCGACGCCCCCACTCTATGGCTACACCTTC,CASSSLRPTPPLYGYTF
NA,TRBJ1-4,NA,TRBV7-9,TGTGCCAGCAGCACCCGGGGGGCGACTAATGAAAAACTGTTTTTT,CASSTRGATNEKLFF
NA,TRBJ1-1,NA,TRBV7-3,TGTGCCAGCAGCTTTGGGTCTGCGGGCACTGAAGCTTTCTTT,CASSFGSAGTEAFF
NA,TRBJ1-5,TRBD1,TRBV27,TGTGCCAGCAGTCCCCACCGGACAGGGAGCTCACGGCAGCCCCAGCATTTT,CASSPHRTGSSRQPQHF
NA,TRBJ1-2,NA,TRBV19,TGTGCCAGTAGTAATCAGGGCTATGGCTACACCTTC,CASSNQGYGYTF
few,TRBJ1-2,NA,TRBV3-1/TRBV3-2,TGTGCCAGCAGCCAAGGGGGGGATGGCTACACCTTC,CASSQGGDGYTF
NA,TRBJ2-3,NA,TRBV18,TGTGCCAGCTCACCAACCGGGGGCACAGATACGCAGTATTTT,CASSPTGGTDTQYF
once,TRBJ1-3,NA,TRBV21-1,TGTGCCAGCAGCCCTCCCTTACAGGGATCAGGAAACACCATATATTTT,CASSPPLQGSGNTIYF
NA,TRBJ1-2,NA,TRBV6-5,TGTGCCAGCAGTCCGGACAGTTTTAACTATGGCTACACCTTC,CASSPDSFNYGYTF
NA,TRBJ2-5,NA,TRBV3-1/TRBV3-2,TGTGCCAGCAGCCACAGGGACCAAGAGACCCAGTACTTC,CASSHRDQETQYF